This entry describes one TCR beta chain. This specimen belongs to a study of cytomegalovirus exposure and HLA in healthy donors. 13 Jbeta primers and 60 Vbeta primers were used for the PCR. Profiling relied on immunoSEQ multiplex PCR, and the TCRdb table lists in-frame clones only, not all of them. The profile shows approximately 100,000 clones, roughly 85% of them singletons. The CDR3 has 15 residues. Trimming removed 6 bases from V and 0 bases from J, with 12 bases in between. The germline CDR1 and CDR2 sequences are SNHLY and FYNNEI. The origin of this receptor is a woman between 40 and 55 years old in good health and CMV-seronegative. Sequences were obtained from PBMCs. The genes are TRBV2 and TRBJ2-1; D perhaps matches TRBD2 (6 bases). CDR3 loop: CASRSGGSSYNEQFF. CDR3 bases: TGTGCCAGCAGGTCCGGGGGAAGCTCCTACAATGAGCAGTTCTTC.